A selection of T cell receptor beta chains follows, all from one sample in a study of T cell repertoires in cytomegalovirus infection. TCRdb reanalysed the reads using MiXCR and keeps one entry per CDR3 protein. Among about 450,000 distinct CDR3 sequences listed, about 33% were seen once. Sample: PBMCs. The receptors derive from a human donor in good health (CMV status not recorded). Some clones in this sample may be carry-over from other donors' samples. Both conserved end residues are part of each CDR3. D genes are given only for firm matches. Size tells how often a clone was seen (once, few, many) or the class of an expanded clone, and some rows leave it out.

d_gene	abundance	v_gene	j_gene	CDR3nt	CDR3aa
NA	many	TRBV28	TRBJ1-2	TGTGCCAGCAGTTACCCCTTTGTGGGATTAGCTAACTATGGCTACACCTTC	CASSYPFVGLANYGYTF
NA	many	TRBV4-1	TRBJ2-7	TGCGCCAGCAGCTCGACCACCGGGCCCGCTTACGAGCAGTACTTC	CASSSTTGPAYEQYF
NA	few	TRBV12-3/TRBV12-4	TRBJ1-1	TGTGCCAGCAGTGCCCACACTGAAGCTTTCTTT	CASSAHTEAFF
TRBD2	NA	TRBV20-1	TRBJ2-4	TGCAGTGCTAGTTCCCTAGCGGGGGGACCCTTTCGGAACATTCAGTACTTC	CSASSLAGGPFRNIQYF
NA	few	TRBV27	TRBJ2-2	TGTGCCAGCAGTTTATTGGGGCAGGTCGGGGAGCTGTTTTTT	CASSLLGQVGELFF
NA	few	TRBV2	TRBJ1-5	TGTGCCAGCAGTGTGATTGGCAATCAGCCCCAGCATTTT	CASSVIGNQPQHF
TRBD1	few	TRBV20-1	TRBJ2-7	TGCAGTGCTAGGGAAAGGACAGGCGAATCCTACGAGCAGTACTTC	CSARERTGESYEQYF
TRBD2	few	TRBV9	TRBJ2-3	TGTGCCAGCAGCGAGGGACTAGTAGTCACAGATACGCAGTATTTT	CASSEGLVVTDTQYF
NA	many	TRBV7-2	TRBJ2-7	TGTGCCAGCAGCTTCCTAGACGAGCAGTACTTC	CASSFLDEQYF
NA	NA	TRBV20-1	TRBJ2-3	TGCAGTGCTAAAAGAGGACGAACTAGCACAGATACGCAGTATTTT	CSAKRGRTSTDTQYF
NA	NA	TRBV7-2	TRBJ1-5	TGTGCCAGCAGCTTAGCGGTTTCTGCAGGGTATAGCAATCAGCCCCAGCATTTT	CASSLAVSAGYSNQPQHF
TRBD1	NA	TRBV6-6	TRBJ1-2	TGTGCCAGCAGTTACTCGAAGACAGGGAAATGGGACTATGGCTACACCTTC	CASSYSKTGKWDYGYTF
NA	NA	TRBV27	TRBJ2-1	TGTGCCAGCAGTTTGGAGCCCAGGGGGGGGGGGCAGAATGAGCAGTTCTTC	CASSLEPRGGGQNEQFF
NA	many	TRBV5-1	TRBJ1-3	TGCGCCAGCAGCTCCGACCCAACAGCCTCTGGAAACACCATATATTTT	CASSSDPTASGNTIYF
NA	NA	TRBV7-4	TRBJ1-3	TGTGCCAGCAGCCCATCTCGGACGGACTCTGGAAACACCATATATTTT	CASSPSRTDSGNTIYF
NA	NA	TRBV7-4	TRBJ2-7	TGTGCCAGCAACTTAAGCCCGGGGAAAGGAGAGCAGTACTTC	CASNLSPGKGEQYF
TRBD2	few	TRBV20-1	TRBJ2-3	TGCAGTGCGTCCTATTCTCTGGCGGGGGGGACGAATACGCAGTATTTT	CSASYSLAGGTNTQYF
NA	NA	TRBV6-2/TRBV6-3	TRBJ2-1	TGTGCCAGCAGTAGAACTAGCACCGTCTACAATGAGCAGTTCTTC	CASSRTSTVYNEQFF
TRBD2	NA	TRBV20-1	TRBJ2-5	TGCAGTGCTAGATGGGCTAGCGGGTTAGAGACCCAGTACTTC	CSARWASGLETQYF
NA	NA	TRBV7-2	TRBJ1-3	TGTGCCAGCAGAAGTAGCAGGGGCTTTGGAAACACCATATATTTT	CASRSSRGFGNTIYF
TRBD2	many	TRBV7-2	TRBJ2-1	TGTGCCAGCAGCTTAGGGGGCAAGGCAAAGGCGGGGGCCTACAATGAGCAGTTCTTC	CASSLGGKAKAGAYNEQFF
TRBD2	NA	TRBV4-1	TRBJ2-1	TGCGCCAGCAGCCTCCTAGCGGGGGGGGGCTACAATGAGCAGTTCTTC	CASSLLAGGGYNEQFF
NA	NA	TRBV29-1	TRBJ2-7	TGCAGCGTTGAGGCGGCGCCCTACGAGCAGTACTTC	CSVEAAPYEQYF
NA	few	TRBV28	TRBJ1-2	TGTGCCAGCATAGGGCAGGGTGGTGGCTATGGCTACACCTTC	CASIGQGGGYGYTF
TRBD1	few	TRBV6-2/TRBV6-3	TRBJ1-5	TGTGCCAGCAGCCATGACGGGACAGGGCCCCAGCCCCAGCATTTT	CASSHDGTGPQPQHF
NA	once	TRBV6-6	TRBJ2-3	TGTGCCAGCAGAAAACAAGTGAGCACAGATACGCAGTATTTT	CASRKQVSTDTQYF